The entry that follows covers one TCR beta chain sequence. This sample stems from a study of T cell changes during pregnancy in multiple sclerosis. Sequencing used immunoSEQ multiplex PCR; TCRdb keeps in-frame clones, though not all of them. The sample includes about 40,000 clones, under 95% of them seen just once. The clonotype was recovered from a female donor with multiple sclerosis, enrolled in a pregnancy study. The sample here was CD8+ T cells from peripheral blood mononuclear cells, taken in the third trimester of pregnancy.

CDR3 bases: TGTGCCAGCAGTTTATTCGTGAGCTCCTACAATGAGCAGTTCTTC. Protein sequence: CASSLFVSSYNEQFF. This chain uses TRBV27 with TRBJ2-1; no definite D call. Germline loops: CDR1 MNHEY, CDR2 SMNVEV (reference sequence). This CDR3 has 15 amino acids. V shed 1 base and J shed 0 bases, with 7 bases lying between them.